Detailed here is one T cell receptor beta chain. The sample belongs to a study of cytomegalovirus exposure and HLA in healthy donors. The germline V gene encodes CDR1 SGHAT and CDR2 FQNNGV. With 4 bases removed from V and 2 bases from J, the gap between germline ends came to 6 bases. CDR3 length equals 13 residues. The PCR contained 60 Vbeta and 13 Jbeta primers. The table came from immunoSEQ multiplex PCR; TCRdb's copy has only in-frame clones and leaves some out. The table records about 260,000 clones, roughly 70% of them present only once. Sequences were obtained from PBMCs. The TCR originated in a female donor in good health and CMV-seronegative. The chain employs TRBV11-2 and TRBJ2-1; D is possibly TRBD2 (5 bases). Here the CDR3 DNA reads TGTGCCAGCAGCTCCGGGACCTACAATGAGCAGTTCTTC. Translation gives CASSSGTYNEQFF.